These 10 T cell receptor beta chains came from one sample sequenced in a study of T cell therapy after organ transplantation (dated by TCRdb to about 2019). Interpreted using the paper, the time point label stands for: 4-8 weeks after completion of therapy. These TCRs are of unknown antigen specificity. Library preparation employed the immunoSEQ multiplex PCR assay. The clones in this table, taken by TCRdb from immuneACCESS, are in-frame only. Not every clone is retained; where verified, under half of the shortfall comes from an unresolved V gene, and the cause of the rest is unknown. This sample comprises 15,000 to 20,000 clones, roughly four fifths of them detected only once. The ten largest make up approximately 9.2% of the sample. Sequenced here: CD8+ T cells from blood, sampled after autologous CMV-specific T cell therapy. These receptors were taken from a human patient who had received a solid organ transplant and had CMV disease. Where a transplant has occurred, the graft donor may have supplied some of the T cells.

V and J are TRBV30 and TRBJ2-4; D is undetermined. This CDR3 comprises 16 residues. The germline CDR1 and CDR2 sequences are GTSNPN and SVGIG (reference sequence). Deletions cut 4 bases from V and 0 bases from J, with 16 bases between. The CDR3 region is CAWNRVSTLAKNIQYF. CDR3 sequence (DNA): TGTGCCTGGAACAGAGTTAGTACCCTAGCCAAAAACATTCAGTACTTC.

This clone came up a few times. The chain links TRBV6-1 to TRBJ2-7, with 7 bases lining up with TRBD2. This CDR3 region has 13 residues. The germline CDR1 and CDR2 sequences are MNHNS and SASEGT. J lost 4 bases, V lost 9 bases, and 9 bases had no gene match. The CDR3 nucleotides read TGTGCCAGTACCCTAGCGGAGAAGTACGAGCAGTACTTC. Amino acids: CASTLAEKYEQYF.

The V gene is TRBV16, the J gene TRBJ2-2; D remains ambiguous. CDR3 length equals 14 residues. The V end lost 0 bases, the J end lost 4 bases, and 6 bases lay between the germline ends. The germline V gene has CDR1 KGHSY and CDR2 FQNENV. CDR3 amino acids: CASSQSTRTGELFF. The CDR3 bases are TGTGCCAGCAGCCAATCGACTCGCACCGGGGAGCTGTTTTTT.

V usage is TRBV5-6 and J usage is TRBJ1-3; TRBD1 might be the D (5 bases). The CDR3 runs to 15 residues. Germline V gene data show CDR1 as SGHDT and CDR2 as YYEEEE. Trimming shortened V by 3 bases and J by 3 bases, and 13 bases separated the two germline ends. CDR3 coding DNA: TGTGCCAGCAGCTACTCGGAGGGGCTTGGAAACACCATATATTTT. Translating gives CASSYSEGLGNTIYF.

The rearrangement uses TRBV6-6 and TRBJ1-6, with D hard to call. This CDR3 comprises 13 residues. Trimming removed 0 bases at V and 8 bases at J, with 5 bases between. The germline V gene has CDR1 MNHNY and CDR2 SVGAGI (reference sequence). In nucleotides, the CDR3 is TGTGCCAGCAGTTACTCTCAGGATTCACCCCTCCACTTT. Protein product: CASSYSQDSPLHF.

The chain couples TRBV28 to TRBJ1-2; D not resolved. The V end was cut by 6 bases, the J end by 2 bases, with 13 bases between. The germline V gene encodes CDR1 MDHEN and CDR2 SYDVKM. CDR3 size: 14 residues. The DNA of the CDR3 is TGTGCCAGCAGCCCCTCGCCGGAAAACTATGGCTACACCTTC. Translating it yields CASSPSPENYGYTF.

The J gene is TRBJ2-3, the V gene TRBV18, with 14 bases matching TRBD2. Germline V gene sequence: CDR1 KGHSH, CDR2 LQKENI. The trim removed 3 bases at V and 0 bases at J, leaving 14 bases unmatched. The CDR3 is 21 amino acids. The DNA of the CDR3 is TGTGCCAGCTCACCTAGTCCCGGGACTAGCGGGGGAACCCTGAGCACAGATACGCAGTATTTT. Translated, it gives CASSPSPGTSGGTLSTDTQYF.

The V gene is TRBV5-4, the J gene TRBJ2-7, with D tentatively TRBD2 (5 bases). From germline, CDR1 is SGHNT and CDR2 YYREEE (reference sequence). Trimming took off 4 bases at V and 4 bases at J, with 12 bases between the two ends. The CDR3 totals 13 residues. CDR3 residues: CASSPGSPYEQYF. CDR3 in DNA: TGTGCCAGCAGCCCGGGATCCCCTTACGAGCAGTACTTC. Combining the CDR3 with reference TRBV5-4 and TRBJ2-7 gives the whole variable domain ETGVTQSPTHLIKTRGQQVTLRCSSQSGHNTVSWYQQALGQGPQFIFQYYREEENGRGNFPPRFSGLQFPNYSSELNVNALELDDSALYLCASSPGSPYEQYFGPGTRLTVT.

This chain joins TRBV15 and TRBJ1-2; no clear D. CDR1 is LNHNV, CDR2 YYDKDF, per germline (reference sequence). With 0 bases removed from V and 6 bases from J, the gap between germline ends came to 14 bases. The CDR3 is 15 amino acids. CDR3 sequence: CATSRDIGRSDGYTF. The CDR3 bases are TGTGCCACCAGCAGAGATATAGGCCGGTCGGATGGCTACACCTTC.

V gene TRBV13 combines with J gene TRBJ2-5; TRBD1 matches 8 bases. Trimming cost V 5 bases and J 5 bases; bases outside gene matches: 13. Germline lookup yields CDR1 PRHDT and CDR2 FYEKMQ (reference sequence). The CDR3 has 16 residues. DNA of the CDR3: TGTGCCAGCAGCCAGAGGACAGGGCCCTCCGGGGAGACCCAGTACTTC. Its translation is CASSQRTGPSGETQYF.